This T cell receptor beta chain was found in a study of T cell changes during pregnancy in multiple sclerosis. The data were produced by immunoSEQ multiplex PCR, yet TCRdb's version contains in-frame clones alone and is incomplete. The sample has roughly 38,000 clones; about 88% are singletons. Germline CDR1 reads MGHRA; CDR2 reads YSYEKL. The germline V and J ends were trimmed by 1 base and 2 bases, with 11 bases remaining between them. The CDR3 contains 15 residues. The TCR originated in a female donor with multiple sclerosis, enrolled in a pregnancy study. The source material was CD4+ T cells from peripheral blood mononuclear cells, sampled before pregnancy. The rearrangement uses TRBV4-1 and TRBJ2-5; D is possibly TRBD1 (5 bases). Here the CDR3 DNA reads TGCGCCAGCAGCCAAGGTCACCAGGGACAAGAGACCCAGTACTTC. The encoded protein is CASSQGHQGQETQYF.